The clone carrying this TCR beta chain was observed at least ten times. The trim removed 6 bases at V and 8 bases at J, leaving 11 bases unmatched. Germline loops: CDR1 MDHEN, CDR2 SYDVKM. The CDR3 extends over 15 amino acids. The source of the sample is a study of blood T cells in healthy people across ages. Primers used in a second PCR of about 6 to 11 cycles were a sample-barcoded 5' primer and a J-beta primer mix. TCRdb independently ran MiXCR on the 5' RACE reads; one entry per CDR3 protein. The sample has about 1.7 million distinct CDR3 sequences, under 30% seen once. The chain couples TRBV28 to TRBJ2-1; 9 nucleotides match TRBD2. Material for sequencing was blood. This receptor was taken from a woman aged 30 to 39 in good health. The CDR3 reads CASRPRGSGSYEQFF. CDR3 sequence (DNA): TGTGCCAGCAGGCCCCGTGGTAGCGGGAGCTATGAGCAGTTCTTC.